This TCR beta chain appears in the sequencing data of a study of blood T cells in healthy people across ages. Regarding the study as a whole: Whereas aged donors had fewer naive CD4+ cells, long-lived donors had more of them and higher diversity.

This clonotype was seen only a few times. Its specificity is not known. Germline-derived CDR1 and CDR2 are SEHNR and FQNEAQ (reference sequence). V dropped 5 bases and J dropped 0; count of bases not matched to a gene: 8. The CDR3 totals 17 residues. A second PCR of 7 to 11 cycles used a sample-barcoded 5' primer and a J-beta primer mix. Per sample, CDR3-containing paired-end reads numbered at least 2.5 million. TCRdb itself ran the 5' RACE reads through MiXCR, one entry per CDR3 protein. The sample lists more than 650,000 distinct CDR3 sequences, roughly 26% seen once, with roughly 3.1% in the top ten. These data also formed part of another study, on T cells of mothers and their children. Turning to that study: The donor cohort consisted of three healthy Caucasian mothers and their six children. Thymic selection molds TCR recombination products alike in related and unrelated pairs.

The sample consisted of blood. The TCR originated in a boy younger than 18 in good health. The chain couples TRBV7-9 to TRBJ1-2; 11 bases agree with TRBD1. Here the CDR3 reads CASSGGTGGDSNYGYTF. The CDR3 region has the DNA TGTGCCAGCAGCGGTGGGACAGGGGGGGATTCTAACTATGGCTACACCTTC.